Listed below are T cell receptor beta chains from one sample, sequenced in a study of response to subunit inactivated influenza vaccine. MiXCR was run by TCRdb on the RT-PCR reads, yielding one entry per CDR3 protein. Of a few hundred thousand distinct CDR3 sequences detected, 14% appear once; the ten largest clones hold 11%. Sequenced material: PBMCs from blood, taken about 13 days after vaccination. These receptors originate from a man aged 45-65 years who received an inactivated influenza vaccine. Each CDR3 is given with its conserved first and last residue. A D gene is named only where the DNA matches it firmly. The size field is filled for only some rows; it gives once, few, many or a size class.

DNA	CDR3	D	size	V	J
TGCAGCGTTGAAGATGTTCCTAATCAGCCCCAGCATTTT	CSVEDVPNQPQHF	-	few	TRBV29-1	TRBJ1-5
TGTGCCAGCAGCCCAAGGCGGGGGGGCGATGAGCAGTTCTTC	CASSPRRGGDEQFF	TRBD2	few	TRBV7-2	TRBJ2-1
TGCGCCAGCAGCCCCACTGGGTGGGGTATAGGCTACGAGCAGTACTTC	CASSPTGWGIGYEQYF	-	-	TRBV4-1	TRBJ2-7
TGTGCCAGTAGTATAGGGTCCAGGGGAACTACCTACGAGCAGTACTTC	CASSIGSRGTTYEQYF	-	-	TRBV19	TRBJ2-7
TGTGCCAGCAGTTTAGGTTCTAGCGGGAGATCAGATACGCAGTATTTT	CASSLGSSGRSDTQYF	TRBD2	few	TRBV27	TRBJ2-3
TGTGCCAGCCCCCCAAGGTTTAGCTACACCTTC	CASPPRFSYTF	-	-	TRBV27	TRBJ1-2
TGTGCCAGCGGTTGGCAAGAGACCCAGTACTTC	CASGWQETQYF	-	-	TRBV5-5	TRBJ2-5
TGTGCCAGCAGCTTAAGACAGGAAAACACCGGGGAGCTGTTTTTT	CASSLRQENTGELFF	-	-	TRBV7-9	TRBJ2-2
TGTGCCAGCAGACGACCTTGGACAGCAATCTCTGGAAACACCATATATTTT	CASRRPWTAISGNTIYF	-	few	TRBV6-2/TRBV6-3	TRBJ1-3
TGTGCCAGCAGTTACTCGGGGGGTCCCTACGAGCAGTACTTC	CASSYSGGPYEQYF	-	-	TRBV6-5	TRBJ2-7
TGCAGCGTTTGGTCGGGAGGGCTAGCGGGAGGGCCACAATCTAATGAGCAGTTCTTC	CSVWSGGLAGGPQSNEQFF	TRBD2	-	TRBV29-1	TRBJ2-1
TGCGCCAGCAGCCAAGAATACGGTCCCTATGATGAAAAACTGTTTTTT	CASSQEYGPYDEKLFF	-	few	TRBV4-3	TRBJ1-4
TGTGCCAGCAGTTTACGGGGTGGAAATGAAAAACTGTTTTTT	CASSLRGGNEKLFF	-	many	TRBV12-3/TRBV12-4	TRBJ1-4
TGTGCCAGCAGTATAGGGGGGCCTACAGATACGCAGTATTTT	CASSIGGPTDTQYF	-	-	TRBV12-3/TRBV12-4	TRBJ2-3
TGCAGCGTCCTAAAGACCAAACCGGGAGCCGAGTACGAGCAGTACTTC	CSVLKTKPGAEYEQYF	-	-	TRBV29-1	TRBJ2-7
TGCGCCAGCAGCCAAGAAGGGGCTAGCGGGATGAGCTCCTACGAGCAGTACTTC	CASSQEGASGMSSYEQYF	TRBD2	many	TRBV4-1	TRBJ2-7
TGCGCCAGCAAACCCGGTACGGCAGTTGAAGCTTTCTTT	CASKPGTAVEAFF	-	few	TRBV5-1	TRBJ1-1
TGTGCCAGCAGTCCGAAACAGGGCGGGGAGCTGTTTTTT	CASSPKQGGELFF	-	-	TRBV6-2/TRBV6-3	TRBJ2-2
TGTGCCAGCAGCCAAAGAACTAGCGGAACCTACGAGCAGTACTTC	CASSQRTSGTYEQYF	TRBD2	-	TRBV3-1	TRBJ2-7
TGTGCCAGCAGAGGTGGGACGGGCCGGAGGAATGAGCAGTTCTTC	CASRGGTGRRNEQFF	-	few	TRBV6-2/TRBV6-3	TRBJ2-1
TGTGCCATCAGTGGGGACGGGGGCCAAGAGACCCAGTACTTC	CAISGDGGQETQYF	-	-	TRBV10-3	TRBJ2-5
TGTGCCACCAGCAGAGAGGCAGGGGGCGGTCAGCCCCAGCATTTT	CATSREAGGGQPQHF	TRBD1	few	TRBV15	TRBJ1-5
TGTGCCAGCAGCCCCGACAGGGCTCCGGGCCTCGACGAGCAGTACTTC	CASSPDRAPGLDEQYF	TRBD1	-	TRBV7-2	TRBJ2-7
TGTGCCAGCAGGCGGCCGGGACAGGGGCCGGGCTACGAGCAGTACTTC	CASRRPGQGPGYEQYF	TRBD1	-	TRBV11-2	TRBJ2-7